This TCR beta chain emerged from a study of shared clonotypes between healthy human individuals (dated by TCRdb to the early 2020s). Background for the entire study: The cohort included three men and two women between 18 and 49 years of age. Each donor's leukapheresis produced roughly between roughly 0.9 and 8.9 billion PBMCs. To increase sequencing depth and limit assay-specific biases, TCR repertoire library preparation and sequencing were carried out by different laboratories using diverse techniques. To estimate repertoire size and how much clonotypes are shared between individuals, the study performed deep sequencing of blood TCR repertoires from a few healthy adults. For each donor, three plates each were used for CD4 naive and CD4 memory, two plates were used for CD8 naive, and one plate was used for CD8 memory. The investigation overall reported the following: Only blood was sampled, and tissue TCR repertoires likely differ from those in blood. The small number of donors limited the genetic and exposure-history diversity represented. Compared with non-shared clonotypes, the clonotypes found in all four sorted-subset donors had higher generation probabilities. Larger estimated clonotype richness was generally found for naive subsets than for memory subsets. Based on pairwise subsampling, the degree of clonotype sharing among donors was expected to be affected by sequencing depth. When a handful of donors were compared, the shared fraction of clonotypes was 5% to 6.5% for naive CD4, over 3% for naive CD8, 2.3% for memory CD4, and about 0.36% for memory CD8. Incomplete sequencing was indicated by rarefaction of sorted-subset datasets, despite the large sequencing depth.

Using the deep immunoSEQ assay, TCR CDR3 regions were amplified from genomic DNA by multiplex PCR. Extracted genomic DNA from each cell subset was spread evenly across all wells of several immunoSEQ 96-well plates, with each plate serving as a replicate. For sorted subsets, each replicate PCR was loaded with about 200 ng genomic DNA, equivalent to some 27,000 T cell genomes. Purified libraries were quantified with a Qubit 3.0 fluorometer, sized on a Bioanalyzer 2100, and re-quantified with the KAPA Library Quantification kit. Each immunoSEQ 96-well plate was sequenced on its own single-read 150-cycle Illumina NextSeq 550 flow cell. Regarding the original processing steps: Because the immunoSEQ output held only junctional sequences and lacked quality scores, the filtering could not match the filtering applied to full-length reads. To assign V/J genes and CDR3, sequences were annotated using PyIR, a Python wrapper for IgBLAST v1.9, with IMGT germline references. Reads were removed for weak V/J assignments (E-value above 1e-6), missing CDR3, stop codons, out-of-frame junctions, or ambiguous translated residues. V3J clonotypes were defined by identical inferred V gene, J gene, and CDR3 amino acid sequence. To compute the percentage overlap between repertoires, the number of shared unique clonotypes was divided by the size of the smaller repertoire. RTK rarefaction, the Chao1 estimator, and Recon v2.1 estimates of unobserved clonotypes were used to assess repertoire richness. Generation probabilities were computed with OLGA for all TCRbeta clonotypes obtained by the gDNA method from several donors. TCRdb carries this immuneACCESS record with in-frame sequences only. Its versions omit some clonotypes, under half of them owing to an unresolved V gene in the studies checked, with the rest unexplained. That table furnishes V, J and clone size, whereas the DNA furnished D and trimming. Present in this sample are more than 1.2 million clones, about 98.5% of which were seen just once. The ten largest clonotypes hold roughly 0.35% of the sample.

The donors were healthy, HIV-negative adults with no recently reported acute infections or vaccinations. Every donor was a Caucasian adult residing in Nashville, Tennessee, USA. Magnetic negative selection was used to enrich CD4+ T cells, after which naive cells were positively selected on CD45RA and the negative fraction became the memory subset. After blood collection by leukapheresis, PBMCs were isolated using Ficoll-Histopaque density gradient centrifugation and then cryopreserved in the vapor phase of liquid nitrogen. Analytical flow cytometry was used to check the purity and quantity of each magnetically sorted T cell population. Genomic DNA was isolated from each sorted fraction and quantified by UV absorbance on a Nanodrop 2000c. Taken from cysteine to phenylalanine, the CDR3 has 13 residues. Only CDR3 DNA is held: 39 bases, read in frame from base 1. Trimming accounts for 5 bases at V and 4 bases at J, while the number of junction bases matched to no gene is 3. Via the germline V gene, CDR1 is SGDLS and CDR2 YYNGEE.

Points on this clone: Its antigen is not yet known. The record has no base qualities; no much larger clone is one base away.

Sequencing was performed on naive CD4+ T cells sorted from blood. Explained via the paper, the cell subset or site label denotes: CD45RA+ positively selected. This clonotype was sampled from a man aged 30 to 39 in good health. Rearrangement joined TRBV9 to TRBJ2-3; 8 central bases correspond to TRBD2. The base sequence is TGTGCCAGCAGGACTAGCGCAGCAGATACGCAGTATTTT. This codes for CASRTSAADTQYF.